A selection of T cell receptor beta chains follows, all from one sample in a study of shared clonotypes between healthy human individuals. Assay used: immunoSEQ multiplex PCR; TCRdb lists only in-frame clones, some missing. The sample carries around 1,900,000 clones, 93% recorded once. The sample comprised naive CD8+ T cells from PBMCs. Every receptor here comes from a man aged 18 to 29 in good health. Some clones in this sample may be carry-over from other donors' samples. The conserved cysteine and the conserved F or W are not part of the CDR3 here. Fields, in order: CDR3 protein, V gene.

CDR3aa: ASSQRTRFTEAF
v_gene: TRBV4-1

CDR3aa: ASRLDRSYEQY
v_gene: TRBV2

CDR3aa: SVEEGVADTQY
v_gene: TRBV29-1

CDR3aa: ASSFEGGRGETQY
v_gene: TRBV11-2

CDR3aa: ASRGHLAGVSNEQF
v_gene: TRBV2

CDR3aa: SVVDPGAIQY
v_gene: TRBV29-1

CDR3aa: ASSPDQPQH
v_gene: TRBV28

CDR3aa: ASSTQAAREGRQETQY
v_gene: TRBV14

CDR3aa: ASSSRTGETEQY
v_gene: TRBV5-1

CDR3aa: ASSLGAGTHYETQY
v_gene: TRBV28

CDR3aa: ASSLGRGFSISYEQY
v_gene: TRBV5-6

CDR3aa: ASSIGFSFNQPQH
v_gene: TRBV19

CDR3aa: ASSPGLAGLTDTQY
v_gene: TRBV19

CDR3aa: ASSPSGSEQLLYEQY
v_gene: TRBV27

CDR3aa: ASSSPEGNTEAF
v_gene: TRBV7-2

CDR3aa: ASSLRGGEAF
v_gene: TRBV7-9

CDR3aa: ASSPRLAGGPGEQY
v_gene: TRBV11-2

CDR3aa: ASSGLAGSYNEQF
v_gene: TRBV2

CDR3aa: ASSLAAYEQY
v_gene: TRBV11-1

CDR3aa: ASSERGTSYYEQY
v_gene: TRBV6-1

CDR3aa: ASSERQYSYEQY
v_gene: TRBV2

CDR3aa: ASSPYLNTEAF
v_gene: TRBV5-4

CDR3aa: ASSKQLTVLINEKLF
v_gene: TRBV5-5

CDR3aa: ASSDSRGSSGRSNTGELF
v_gene: TRBV2

CDR3aa: ASSLVTPASGEQY
v_gene: TRBV7-2

CDR3aa: ASSFGGGDGYT
v_gene: TRBV28

CDR3aa: ASSFRDREPFEQY
v_gene: TRBV7-9

CDR3aa: ASSLGGEQY
v_gene: TRBV27

CDR3aa: ASSFGGRAYNEQF
v_gene: TRBV11-2

CDR3aa: AADSGSVYNEQF
v_gene: TRBV2

CDR3aa: ASSLLNSGANVLT
v_gene: TRBV27

CDR3aa: ASSQAFGVSRDEQF
v_gene: TRBV4-3

CDR3aa: ASRGSPPDEQY
v_gene: TRBV6-1

CDR3aa: ASGQGENTEAF
v_gene: TRBV5-6